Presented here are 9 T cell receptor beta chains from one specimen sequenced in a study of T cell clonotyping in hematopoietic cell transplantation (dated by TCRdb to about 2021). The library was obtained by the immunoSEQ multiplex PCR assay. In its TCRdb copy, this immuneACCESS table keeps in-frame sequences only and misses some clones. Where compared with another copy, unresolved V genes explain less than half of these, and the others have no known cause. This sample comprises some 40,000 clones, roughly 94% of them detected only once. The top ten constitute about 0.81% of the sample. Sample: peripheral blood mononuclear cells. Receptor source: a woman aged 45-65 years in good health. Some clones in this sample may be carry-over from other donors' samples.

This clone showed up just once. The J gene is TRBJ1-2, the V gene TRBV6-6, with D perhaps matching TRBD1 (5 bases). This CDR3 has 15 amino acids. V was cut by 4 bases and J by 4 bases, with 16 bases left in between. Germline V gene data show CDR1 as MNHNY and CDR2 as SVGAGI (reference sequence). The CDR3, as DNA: TGTGCCAGCAGTTCGGCGGGACGGTCCAGCTATGGCTACACCTTC. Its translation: CASSSAGRSSYGYTF.

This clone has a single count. As DNA, the CDR3 is TGTGCCAGCAGCTTAGACCGCCTGGGGCAAGAGACCCAGTACTTC. It specifies CASSLDRLGQETQYF. The rearrangement uses TRBV11-3 and TRBJ2-5; D uncertain. Trimming removed 0 bases from V and 2 bases from J, with 10 bases in between. This CDR3 region has 15 residues. In germline, CDR1 is SGHNT, CDR2 YENEEA.

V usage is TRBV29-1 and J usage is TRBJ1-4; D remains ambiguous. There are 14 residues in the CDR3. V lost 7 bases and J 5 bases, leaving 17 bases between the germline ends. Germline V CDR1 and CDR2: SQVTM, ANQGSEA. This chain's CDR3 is CSAKAPGQNEKLFF. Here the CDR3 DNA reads TGCAGCGCGAAAGCTCCGGGTCAAAATGAAAAACTGTTTTTT.

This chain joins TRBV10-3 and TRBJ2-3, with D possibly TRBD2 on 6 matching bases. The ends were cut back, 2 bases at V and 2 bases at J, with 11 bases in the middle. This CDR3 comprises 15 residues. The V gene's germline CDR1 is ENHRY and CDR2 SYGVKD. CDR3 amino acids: CAISEGTWPTDTQYF. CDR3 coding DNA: TGTGCCATCAGTGAGGGGACTTGGCCCACAGATACGCAGTATTTT.

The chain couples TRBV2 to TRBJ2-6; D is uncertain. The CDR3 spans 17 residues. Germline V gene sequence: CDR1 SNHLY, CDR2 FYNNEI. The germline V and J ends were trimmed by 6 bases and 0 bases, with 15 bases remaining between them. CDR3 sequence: CASRAGVFSSGANVLTF. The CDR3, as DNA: TGTGCCAGCAGGGCTGGGGTATTCAGCTCTGGGGCCAACGTCCTGACTTTC.

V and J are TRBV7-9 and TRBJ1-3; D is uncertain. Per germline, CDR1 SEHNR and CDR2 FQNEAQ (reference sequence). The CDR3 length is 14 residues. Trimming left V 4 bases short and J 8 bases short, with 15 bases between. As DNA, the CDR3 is TGTGCCAGCAGCTCCCAGGCCCTCGTGGACACCATATATTTT. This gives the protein CASSSQALVDTIYF.

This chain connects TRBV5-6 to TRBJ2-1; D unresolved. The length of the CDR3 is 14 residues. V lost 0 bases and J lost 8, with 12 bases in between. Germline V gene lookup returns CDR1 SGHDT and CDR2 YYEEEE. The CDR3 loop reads CASSLVISDDEQFF. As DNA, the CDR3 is TGTGCCAGCAGCTTGGTGATTTCGGACGATGAGCAGTTCTTC.

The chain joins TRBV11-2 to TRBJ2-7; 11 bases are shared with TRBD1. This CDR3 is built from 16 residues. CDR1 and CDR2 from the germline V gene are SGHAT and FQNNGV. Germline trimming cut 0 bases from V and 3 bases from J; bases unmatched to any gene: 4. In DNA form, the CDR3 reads TGTGCCAGCAGCTTAGACCTGGACAGGGGGCGCTACGAGCAGTACTTC. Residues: CASSLDLDRGRYEQYF.

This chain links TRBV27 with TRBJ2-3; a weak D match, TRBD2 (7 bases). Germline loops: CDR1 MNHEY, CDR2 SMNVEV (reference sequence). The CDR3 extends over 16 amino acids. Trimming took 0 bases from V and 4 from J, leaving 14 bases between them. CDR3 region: CASSLSGGPPSDTQYF. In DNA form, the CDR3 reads TGTGCCAGCAGTTTATCCGGGGGGCCACCCTCAGATACGCAGTATTTT.